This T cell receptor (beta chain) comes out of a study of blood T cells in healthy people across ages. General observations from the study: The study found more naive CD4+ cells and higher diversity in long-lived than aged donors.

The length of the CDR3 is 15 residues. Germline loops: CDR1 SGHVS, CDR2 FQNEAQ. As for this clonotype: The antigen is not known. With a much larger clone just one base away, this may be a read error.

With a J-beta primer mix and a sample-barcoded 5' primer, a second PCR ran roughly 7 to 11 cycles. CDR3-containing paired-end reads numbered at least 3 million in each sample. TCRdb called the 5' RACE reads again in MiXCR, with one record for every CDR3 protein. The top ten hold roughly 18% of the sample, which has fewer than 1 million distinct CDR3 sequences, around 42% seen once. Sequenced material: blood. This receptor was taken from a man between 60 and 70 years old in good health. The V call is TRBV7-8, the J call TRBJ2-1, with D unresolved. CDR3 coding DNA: TGTACCAGCAGCTTAGACTCTGGCTCCTACAATGAGCAGTTCTTC. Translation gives CTSSLDSGSYNEQFF.